The subject of this entry is one T cell receptor (beta chain). Its target is unknown. These data come from a study of cytomegalovirus exposure and HLA in healthy donors. The PCR used 60 Vbeta and 13 Jbeta primers. TCRdb keeps only in-frame clones here, not all; method: immunoSEQ multiplex PCR. This table holds roughly 150,000 clones, 80% found once. Overall study results and limits: V segments that were indistinguishable, TRBV6-2 and TRBV6-3 among them, were omitted from analysis. The study reported that TCR beta sequences accurately predicted HLA-A and HLA-B alleles in most subjects.

V was trimmed by 0 bases and J by 0 bases, leaving 10 bases between them. Looked up from germline, CDR1 is GTSNPN and CDR2 is SVGIG (reference sequence). This CDR3 has 15 amino acids. Material for sequencing was PBMCs. The chain combines TRBV30 with TRBJ2-3; no reliable D call. The receptor comes from a woman aged 40 to 50 in good health and CMV-seronegative. CDR3 nucleotides: TGTGCCTGGAGTGTAACAGCCTCTAGCACAGATACGCAGTATTTT. This codes for CAWSVTASSTDTQYF.